This T cell receptor beta chain comes out of a study of cytomegalovirus exposure and HLA in healthy donors. At the level of the study: In terms of ancestry, the Caucasian-associated cluster contained 75% to 85% of the 398 genotyped donors. Study-wide findings and caveats: Clonal expansion was found to be greater in HLA-associated TCR beta chains than in equally common others in a later analysis. The authors later linked a missense DCLRE1C variant to TCR beta V- and J-gene trimming.

PCR primers comprised 60 Vbeta and 13 Jbeta primers. Profiled with immunoSEQ multiplex PCR; TCRdb holds only in-frame clones, not every one. The sample consists of 100,000 to 130,000 clones, roughly four fifths of them appearing once. This clone was observed a single time. What it binds is unknown. The TCR sequence derives from a young man in good health and CMV-seronegative. The specimen was PBMCs.

This CDR3 reads CASSLVFSDTQYF. The CDR3 region has the DNA TGTGCCAGCAGCTTAGTCTTCTCCGATACGCAGTATTTT. The chain recombines TRBV7-2 with TRBJ2-3; D gene uncertain. The CDR3 has 13 amino acids. Looked up from germline, CDR1 is SGHTA and CDR2 is FQGNSA. The V end was cut by 1 base, the J end by 6 bases, with 8 bases between.